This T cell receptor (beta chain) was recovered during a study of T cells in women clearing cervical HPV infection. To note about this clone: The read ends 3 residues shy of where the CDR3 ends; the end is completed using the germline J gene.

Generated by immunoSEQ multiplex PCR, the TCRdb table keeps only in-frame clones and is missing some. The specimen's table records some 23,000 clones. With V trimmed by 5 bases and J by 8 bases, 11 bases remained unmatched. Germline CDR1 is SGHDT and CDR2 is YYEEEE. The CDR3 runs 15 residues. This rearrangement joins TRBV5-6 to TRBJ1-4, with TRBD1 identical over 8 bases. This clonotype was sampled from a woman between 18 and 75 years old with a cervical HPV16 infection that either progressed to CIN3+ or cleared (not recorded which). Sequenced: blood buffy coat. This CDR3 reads CASSPQDRAEEKLFF. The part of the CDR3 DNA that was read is TGTGCCAGCAGTCCCCAGGACAGGGCGGAGGAAAAA.